This T cell receptor beta chain was documented in a study of blood T cells in healthy people across ages. Study-wide results and limits: The study found more naive CD4+ cells and higher diversity in long-lived than aged donors. Roughly linearly, TCR beta diversity per million T cells fell as age increased. Researchers said unsorted PBMCs prevented a conclusive naive versus antigen-experienced comparison.

About this clonotype itself: Its antigen remains unknown.

PCR was performed a second time for 7 to 11 cycles using a sample-barcoded 5' primer and a J-beta primer mix. A 12-random-nucleotide template-switch adaptor tagged each cDNA molecule. TCRdb analysed the 5' RACE reads with MiXCR anew, one entry per CDR3 protein. The top ten clones hold roughly 25% of a sample with hundreds of thousands of distinct CDR3 sequences, roughly 56% of them seen once. The CDR3 runs 16 residues. Germline V lookup: CDR1 LGHNT, CDR2 FRNRAP. J gave up 3 bases and V 5 bases, and 10 bases lay outside the gene matches. Sequences were obtained from blood. The rearrangement uses TRBV12-5 and TRBJ2-3; 8 nucleotides line up with TRBD1. This TCR was recovered from a man aged 35 to 55 in good health. The CDR3 DNA reads TGTGCTAGTGGTCAACTGACAGGGGAAGGGACAGATACGCAGTATTTT. This translates into CASGQLTGEGTDTQYF. Full variable domain (rest looked up from reference TRBV12-5 and TRBJ2-3): DARVTQTPRHKVTEMGQEVTMRCQPILGHNTVFWYRQTMMQGLELLAYFRNRAPLDDSGMPKDRFSAEMPDATLATLKIQPSEPRDSAVYFCASGQLTGEGTDTQYFGPGTRLTVL.